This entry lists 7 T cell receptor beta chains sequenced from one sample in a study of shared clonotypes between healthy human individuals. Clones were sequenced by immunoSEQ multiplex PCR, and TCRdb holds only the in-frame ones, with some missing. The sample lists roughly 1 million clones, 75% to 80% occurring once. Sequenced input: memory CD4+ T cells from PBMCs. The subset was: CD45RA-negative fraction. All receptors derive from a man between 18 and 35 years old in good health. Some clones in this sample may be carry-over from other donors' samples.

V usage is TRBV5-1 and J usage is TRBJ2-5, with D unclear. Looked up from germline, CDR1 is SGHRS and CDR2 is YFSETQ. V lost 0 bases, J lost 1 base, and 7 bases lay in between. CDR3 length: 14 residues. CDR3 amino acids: CASSLALSQETQYF. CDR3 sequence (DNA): TGCGCCAGCAGCTTGGCTCTCTCCCAAGAGACCCAGTACTTC.

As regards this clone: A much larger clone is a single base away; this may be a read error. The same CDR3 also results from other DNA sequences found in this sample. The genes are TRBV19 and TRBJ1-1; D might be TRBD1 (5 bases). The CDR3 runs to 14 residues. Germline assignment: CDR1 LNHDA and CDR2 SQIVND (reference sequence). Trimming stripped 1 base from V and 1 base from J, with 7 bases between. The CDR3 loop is CASSIGQKNTEAFF. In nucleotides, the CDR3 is TGTGCCAGTAGTATAGGACAGAAGAACACTGAAGCTTTCTTT.

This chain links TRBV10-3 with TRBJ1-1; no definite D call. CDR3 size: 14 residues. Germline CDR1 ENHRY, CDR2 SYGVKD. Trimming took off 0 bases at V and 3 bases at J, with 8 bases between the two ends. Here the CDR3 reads CAISESKGYTEAFF. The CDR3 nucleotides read TGTGCCATCAGTGAGTCGAAAGGGTACACTGAAGCTTTCTTT.

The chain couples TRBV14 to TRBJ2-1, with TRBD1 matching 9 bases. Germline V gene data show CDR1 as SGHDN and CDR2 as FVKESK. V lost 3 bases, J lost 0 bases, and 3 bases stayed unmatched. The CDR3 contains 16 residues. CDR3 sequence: CASSHRQGGSYNEQFF. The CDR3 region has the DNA TGTGCCAGCAGCCATCGACAGGGGGGCTCCTACAATGAGCAGTTCTTC.

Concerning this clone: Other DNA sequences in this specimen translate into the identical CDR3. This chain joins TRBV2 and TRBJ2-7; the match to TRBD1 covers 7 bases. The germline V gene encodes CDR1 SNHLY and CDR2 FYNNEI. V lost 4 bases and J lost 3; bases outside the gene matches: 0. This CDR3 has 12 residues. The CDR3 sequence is CASSGTGYEQYF. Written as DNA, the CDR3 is TGTGCCAGCAGTGGGACAGGCTACGAGCAGTACTTC.

The CDR3, as DNA: TGTGCCAGTGGAGAATCGGGTGGGGCCAACGTCCTGACTTTC. Protein product: CASGESGGANVLTF. The chain joins TRBV19 to TRBJ2-6; D is uncertain. The CDR3 consists of 14 residues. The V end was cut by 8 bases, the J end by 3 bases, with 11 bases between. Germline values: CDR1 LNHDA, CDR2 SQIVND (reference sequence).

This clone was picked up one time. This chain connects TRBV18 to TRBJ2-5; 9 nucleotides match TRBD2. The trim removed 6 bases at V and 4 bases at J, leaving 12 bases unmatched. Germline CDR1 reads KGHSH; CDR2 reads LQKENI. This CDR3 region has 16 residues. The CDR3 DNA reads TGTGCCAGCTCGCCCCGGGGTAGCGGGAGCGGAGAGACCCAGTACTTC. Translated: CASSPRGSGSGETQYF.